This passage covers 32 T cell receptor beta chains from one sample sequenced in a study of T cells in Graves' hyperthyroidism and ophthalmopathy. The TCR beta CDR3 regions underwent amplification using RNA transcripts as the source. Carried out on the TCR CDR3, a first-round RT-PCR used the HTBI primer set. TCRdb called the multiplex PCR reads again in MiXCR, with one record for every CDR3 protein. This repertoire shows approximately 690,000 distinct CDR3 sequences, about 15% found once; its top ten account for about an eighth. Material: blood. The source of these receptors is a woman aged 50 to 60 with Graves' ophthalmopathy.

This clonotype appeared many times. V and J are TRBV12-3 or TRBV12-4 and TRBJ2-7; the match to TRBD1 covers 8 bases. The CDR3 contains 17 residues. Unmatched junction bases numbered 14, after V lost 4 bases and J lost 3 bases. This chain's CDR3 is CASSSLDQGAGYYEQYF. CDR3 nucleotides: TGTGCCAGCAGTTCACTCGACCAGGGGGCGGGCTACTACGAGCAGTACTTC.

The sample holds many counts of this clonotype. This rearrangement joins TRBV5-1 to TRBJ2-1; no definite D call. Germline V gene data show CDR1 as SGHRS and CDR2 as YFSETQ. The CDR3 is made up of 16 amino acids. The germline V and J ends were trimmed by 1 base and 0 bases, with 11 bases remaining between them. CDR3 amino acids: CASSLSLPSSYNEQFF. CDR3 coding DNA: TGCGCCAGCAGCTTGTCGCTCCCGAGCTCCTACAATGAGCAGTTCTTC.

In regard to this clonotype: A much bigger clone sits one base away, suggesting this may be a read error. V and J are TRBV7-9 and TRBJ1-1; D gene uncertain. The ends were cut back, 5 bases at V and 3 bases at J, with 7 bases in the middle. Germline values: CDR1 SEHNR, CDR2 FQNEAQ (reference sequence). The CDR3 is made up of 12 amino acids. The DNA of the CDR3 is TGTGCCAGCAGCCAGAGGCACACTGAAGCTTTCTTT. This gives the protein CASSQRHTEAFF.

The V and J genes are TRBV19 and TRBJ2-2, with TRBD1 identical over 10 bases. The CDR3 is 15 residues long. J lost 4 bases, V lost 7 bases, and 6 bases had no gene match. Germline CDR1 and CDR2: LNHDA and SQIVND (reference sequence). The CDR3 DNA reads TGTGCCAGTATACCGGGACAGGGGATCACCGGGGAGCTGTTTTTT. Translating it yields CASIPGQGITGELFF.

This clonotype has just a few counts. CDR3 amino acids: CASSLWTDTYKNIQYF. In DNA form, the CDR3 reads TGTGCCAGCAGCTTATGGACAGATACATACAAAAACATTCAGTACTTC. The chain is built from TRBV7-8 and TRBJ2-4, with TRBD1 as a possible D gene (6 bases). Germline CDR1 SGHVS, CDR2 FQNEAQ. V was pared by 2 bases and J by 3 bases, with 14 bases between. The CDR3 totals 16 residues.

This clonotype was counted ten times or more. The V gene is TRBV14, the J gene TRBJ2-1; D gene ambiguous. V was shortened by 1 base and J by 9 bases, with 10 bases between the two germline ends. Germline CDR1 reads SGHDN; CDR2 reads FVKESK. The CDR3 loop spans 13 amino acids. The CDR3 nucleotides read TGTGCCAGCAGCCAAGCTCTCCAGGCTGAGCAGTTCTTC. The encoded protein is CASSQALQAEQFF.

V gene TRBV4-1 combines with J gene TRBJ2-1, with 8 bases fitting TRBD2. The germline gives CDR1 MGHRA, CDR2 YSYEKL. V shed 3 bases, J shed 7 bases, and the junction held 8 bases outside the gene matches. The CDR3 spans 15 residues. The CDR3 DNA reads TGCGCCAGCAGCCAGACTAGCGCCAAAGGGAATGAGCAGTTCTTC. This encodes CASSQTSAKGNEQFF.

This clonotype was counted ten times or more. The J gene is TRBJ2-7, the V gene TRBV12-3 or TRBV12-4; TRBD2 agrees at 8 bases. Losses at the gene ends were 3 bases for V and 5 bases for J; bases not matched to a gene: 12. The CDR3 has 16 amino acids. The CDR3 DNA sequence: TGTGCCAGCAGTTTGGCCCTGACTAGCGACCATAACGAGCAGTACTTC. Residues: CASSLALTSDHNEQYF.

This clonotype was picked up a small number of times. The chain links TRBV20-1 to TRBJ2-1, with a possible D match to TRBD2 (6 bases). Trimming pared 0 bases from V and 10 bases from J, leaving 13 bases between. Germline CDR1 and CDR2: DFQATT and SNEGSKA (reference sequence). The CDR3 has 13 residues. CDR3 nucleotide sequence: TGCAGTGCTAGAGATCGACCGGGGAGGGAGCAGTTCTTC. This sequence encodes CSARDRPGREQFF.

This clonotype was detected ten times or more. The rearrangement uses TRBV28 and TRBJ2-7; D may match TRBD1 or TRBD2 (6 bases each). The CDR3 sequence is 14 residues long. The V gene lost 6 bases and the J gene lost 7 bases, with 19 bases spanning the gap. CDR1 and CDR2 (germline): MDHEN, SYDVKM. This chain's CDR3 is CASRPGTGAVEQYF. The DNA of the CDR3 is TGTGCCAGCAGGCCCGGGACGGGGGCGGTGGAGCAGTACTTC.

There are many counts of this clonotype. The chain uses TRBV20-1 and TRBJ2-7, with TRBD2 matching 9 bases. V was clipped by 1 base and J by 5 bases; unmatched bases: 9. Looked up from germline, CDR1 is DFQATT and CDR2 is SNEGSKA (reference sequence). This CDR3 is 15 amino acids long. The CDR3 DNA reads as TGCAGTGCTAGAGTTCCGAGCGGGAGGAGCAACGAGCAGTACTTC. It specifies CSARVPSGRSNEQYF.

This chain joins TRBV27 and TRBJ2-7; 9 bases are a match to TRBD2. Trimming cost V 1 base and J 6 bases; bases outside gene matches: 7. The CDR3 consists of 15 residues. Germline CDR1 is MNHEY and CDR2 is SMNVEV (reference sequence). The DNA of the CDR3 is TGTGCCAGCAGTTTATTTGGCGGGAGGGGCACCGAGCAGTACTTC. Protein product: CASSLFGGRGTEQYF.

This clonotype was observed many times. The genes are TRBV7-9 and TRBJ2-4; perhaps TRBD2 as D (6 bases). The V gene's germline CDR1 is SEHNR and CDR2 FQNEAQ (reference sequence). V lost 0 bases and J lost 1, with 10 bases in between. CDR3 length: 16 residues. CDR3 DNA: TGTGCCAGCAGCTTAGCGGAGGGACCCGCCAAAAACATTCAGTACTTC. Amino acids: CASSLAEGPAKNIQYF.

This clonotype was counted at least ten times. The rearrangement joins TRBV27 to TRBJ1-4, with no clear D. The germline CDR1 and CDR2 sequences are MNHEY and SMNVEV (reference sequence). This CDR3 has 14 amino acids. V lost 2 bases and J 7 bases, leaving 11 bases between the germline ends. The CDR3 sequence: CASSLTVSGEKLFF. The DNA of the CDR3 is TGTGCCAGCAGTTTAACCGTATCCGGTGAAAAACTGTTTTTT. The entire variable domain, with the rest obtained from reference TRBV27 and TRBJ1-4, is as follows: EAQVTQNPRYLITVTGKKLTVTCSQNMNHEYMSWYRQDPGLGLRQIYYSMNVEVTDKGDVPEGYKVSRKEKRNFPLILESPSPNQTSLYFCASSLTVSGEKLFFGSGTQLSVL.

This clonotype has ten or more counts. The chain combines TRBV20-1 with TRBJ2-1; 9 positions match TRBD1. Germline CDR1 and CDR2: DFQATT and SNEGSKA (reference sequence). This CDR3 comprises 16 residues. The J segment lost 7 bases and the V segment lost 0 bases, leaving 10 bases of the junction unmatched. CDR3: CSARDYLQGAQNEQFF. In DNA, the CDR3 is TGCAGTGCTAGAGATTACTTACAGGGGGCGCAAAATGAGCAGTTCTTC.

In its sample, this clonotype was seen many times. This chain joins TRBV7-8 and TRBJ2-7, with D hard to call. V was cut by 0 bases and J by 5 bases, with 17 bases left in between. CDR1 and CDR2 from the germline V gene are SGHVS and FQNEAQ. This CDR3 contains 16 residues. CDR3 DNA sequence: TGTGCCAGCAGCTTAGCGCCGAGGTTATCTGAGAACGAGCAGTACTTC. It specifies CASSLAPRLSENEQYF.

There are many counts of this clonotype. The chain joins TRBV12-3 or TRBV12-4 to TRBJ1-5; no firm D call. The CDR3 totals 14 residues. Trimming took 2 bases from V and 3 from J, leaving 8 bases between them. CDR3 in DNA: TGTGCCAGCAGTTTACGCAGGAACAATCAGCCCCAGCATTTT. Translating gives CASSLRRNNQPQHF.

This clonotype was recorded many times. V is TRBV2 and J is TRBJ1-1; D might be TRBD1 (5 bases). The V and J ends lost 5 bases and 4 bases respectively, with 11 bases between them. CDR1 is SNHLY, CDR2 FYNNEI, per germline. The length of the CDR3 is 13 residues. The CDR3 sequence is CASSSDRRTEAFF. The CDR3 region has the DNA TGTGCCAGCAGTAGCGACAGACGCACTGAAGCTTTCTTT.

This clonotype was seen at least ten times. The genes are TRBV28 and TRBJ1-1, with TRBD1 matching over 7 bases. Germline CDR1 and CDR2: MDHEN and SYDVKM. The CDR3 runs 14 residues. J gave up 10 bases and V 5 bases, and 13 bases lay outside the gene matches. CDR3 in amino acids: CASSAYRGQVGAFF. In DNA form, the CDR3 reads TGTGCCAGCAGTGCATACAGGGGCCAGGTGGGAGCTTTCTTT.

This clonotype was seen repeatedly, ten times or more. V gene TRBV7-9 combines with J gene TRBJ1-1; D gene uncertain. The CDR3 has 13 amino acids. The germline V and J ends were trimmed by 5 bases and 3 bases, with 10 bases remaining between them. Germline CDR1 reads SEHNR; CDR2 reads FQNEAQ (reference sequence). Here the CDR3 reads CASSGGWDTEAFF. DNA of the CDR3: TGTGCCAGCAGCGGCGGATGGGACACTGAAGCTTTCTTT.

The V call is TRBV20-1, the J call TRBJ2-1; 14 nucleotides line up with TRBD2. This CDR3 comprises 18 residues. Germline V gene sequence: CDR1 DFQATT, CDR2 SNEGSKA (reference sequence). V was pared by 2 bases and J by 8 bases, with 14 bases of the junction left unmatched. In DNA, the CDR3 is TGCAGTGCTAGACCCTTGACTAGCGGGAGGGCCGGTAGGTATGAGCAGTTCTTC. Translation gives CSARPLTSGRAGRYEQFF.

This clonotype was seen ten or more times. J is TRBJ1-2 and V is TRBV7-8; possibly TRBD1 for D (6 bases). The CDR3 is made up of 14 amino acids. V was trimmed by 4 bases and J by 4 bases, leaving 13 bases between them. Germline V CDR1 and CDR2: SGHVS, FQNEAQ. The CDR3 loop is CASSSRGLFYGYTF. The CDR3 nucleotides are TGTGCCAGCAGCTCCAGGGGCCTGTTCTATGGCTACACCTTC. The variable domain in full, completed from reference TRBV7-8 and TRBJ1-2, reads GAGVSQSPRYKVAKRGQDVALRCDPISGHVSLFWYQQALGQGPEFLTYFQNEAQLDKSGLPSDRFFAERPEGSVSTLKIQRTQQEDSAVYLCASSSRGLFYGYTFGSGTRLTVV.

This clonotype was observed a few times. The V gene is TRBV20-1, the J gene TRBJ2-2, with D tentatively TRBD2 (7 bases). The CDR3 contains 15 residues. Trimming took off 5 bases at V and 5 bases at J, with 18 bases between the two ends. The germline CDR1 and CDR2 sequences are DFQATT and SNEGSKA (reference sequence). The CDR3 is CSAPGEGGVTGELFF. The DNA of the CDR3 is TGCAGTGCTCCCGGGGAGGGGGGAGTGACCGGGGAGCTGTTTTTT.

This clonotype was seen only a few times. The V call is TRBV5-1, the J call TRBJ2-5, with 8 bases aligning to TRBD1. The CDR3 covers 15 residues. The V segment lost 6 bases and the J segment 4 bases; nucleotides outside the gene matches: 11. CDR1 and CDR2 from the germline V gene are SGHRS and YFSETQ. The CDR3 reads CASTAAQGAGETQYF. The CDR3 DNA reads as TGCGCCAGCACCGCGGCCCAGGGGGCGGGAGAGACCCAGTACTTC. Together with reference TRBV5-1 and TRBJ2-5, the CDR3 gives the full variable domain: KAGVTQTPRYLIKTRGQQVTLSCSPISGHRSVSWYQQTPGQGLQFLFEYFSETQRNKGNFPGRFSGRQFSNSRSEMNVSTLELGDSALYLCASTAAQGAGETQYFGPGTRLLVL.

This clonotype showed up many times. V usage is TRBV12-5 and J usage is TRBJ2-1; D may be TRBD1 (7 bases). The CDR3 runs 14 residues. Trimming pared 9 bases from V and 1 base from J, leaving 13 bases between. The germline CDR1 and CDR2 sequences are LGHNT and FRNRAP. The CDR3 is CASSGGQSYNEQFF. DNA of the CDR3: TGTGCTAGCTCAGGGGGGCAATCCTACAATGAGCAGTTCTTC.

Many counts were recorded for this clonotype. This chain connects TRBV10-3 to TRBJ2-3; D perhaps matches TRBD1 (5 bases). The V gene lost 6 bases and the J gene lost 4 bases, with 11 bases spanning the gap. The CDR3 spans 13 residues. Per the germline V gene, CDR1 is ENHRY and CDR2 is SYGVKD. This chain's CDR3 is CAIRQELSDTQYF. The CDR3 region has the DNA TGTGCCATCAGACAGGAACTTTCAGATACGCAGTATTTT.

CDR3 bases: TGTGCCAGCAGCTTACGTCGTCTAGCGGGAGGGTGGCTGGACAATGAGCAGTTCTTC. This translates into CASSLRRLAGGWLDNEQFF. The V and J genes are TRBV7-2 and TRBJ2-1, with TRBD2 identical over 12 bases. With 2 bases clipped from V and 5 bases from J, the junction kept 13 bases outside the gene matches. In germline, CDR1 is SGHTA, CDR2 FQGNSA. This CDR3 comprises 19 residues.

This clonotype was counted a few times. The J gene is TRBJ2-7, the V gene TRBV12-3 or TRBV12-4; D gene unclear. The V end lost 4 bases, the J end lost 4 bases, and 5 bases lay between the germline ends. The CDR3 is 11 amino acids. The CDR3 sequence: CASSYIYEQYF. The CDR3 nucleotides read TGTGCCAGCAGTTATATATACGAGCAGTACTTC.

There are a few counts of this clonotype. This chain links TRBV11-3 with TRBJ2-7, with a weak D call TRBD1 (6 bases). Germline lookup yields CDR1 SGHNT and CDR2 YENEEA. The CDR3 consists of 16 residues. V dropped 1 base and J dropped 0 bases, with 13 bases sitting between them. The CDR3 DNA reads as TGTGCCAGCAGCTTAGGGAGCCGGGACATCTCCTACGAGCAGTACTTC. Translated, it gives CASSLGSRDISYEQYF.

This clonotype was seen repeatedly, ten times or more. This chain's CDR3 is CASSRLAGTSLEQYF. The CDR3, as DNA: TGTGCCAGCAGTAGACTAGCGGGGACTTCCTTGGAGCAGTACTTC. V gene TRBV28 combines with J gene TRBJ2-7, with 11 nucleotides matching TRBD2. The trim removed 5 bases at V and 7 bases at J, leaving 10 bases unmatched. CDR1 and CDR2 from the germline V gene are MDHEN and SYDVKM. The CDR3 length is 15 residues.

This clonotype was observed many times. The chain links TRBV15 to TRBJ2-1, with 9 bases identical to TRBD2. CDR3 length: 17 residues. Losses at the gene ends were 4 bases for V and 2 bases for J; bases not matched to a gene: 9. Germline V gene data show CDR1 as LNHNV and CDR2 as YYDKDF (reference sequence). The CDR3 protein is CATSKASGAKTYNEQFF. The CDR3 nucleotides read TGTGCCACCAGCAAGGCTAGCGGGGCTAAGACCTACAATGAGCAGTTCTTC.

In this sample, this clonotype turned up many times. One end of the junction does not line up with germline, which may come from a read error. Written as DNA, the CDR3 is TGTGCCAGCAGCTTATCCGGAGGGGTTATGAACACTGAAGCTTTCTTT. This gives the protein CASSLSGGVMNTEAFF. This sequence joins TRBV28 and TRBJ1-1; TRBD1 is a possible D gene (5 bases). There are 16 residues in the CDR3. The germline V gene encodes CDR1 MDHEN and CDR2 SYDVKM.